Sequencing of this T cell receptor (beta chain) was carried out in a study of blood T cells in healthy people across ages. Whole-study context: Capturing about one barcoded beta molecule per two T cells was achieved by template switching.

Ten or more counts support this clonotype. The use of a sample-barcoded 5' primer and a J-beta primer mix characterized a second PCR of roughly 7 to 11 cycles. TCRdb fed the 5' RACE reads into MiXCR, producing one record per CDR3 protein. The table lists some 730,000 distinct CDR3 sequences, 20% to 25% of them singletons, with 22% in the top ten. The V gene's germline CDR1 is MNHEY and CDR2 SVGAGI. The CDR3 spans 11 residues. Trimming stripped 2 bases from V and 5 bases from J, with 3 bases between. Each donor gave about 9.3 milliliters of peripheral blood. Input material: blood. The receptor's source is a man in his 70s in good health. The rearrangement links TRBV6-5 to TRBJ2-5; D not certain. The CDR3 region is CASSYGETQYF. The CDR3, as DNA: TGTGCCAGCAGTTACGGGGAGACCCAGTACTTC.